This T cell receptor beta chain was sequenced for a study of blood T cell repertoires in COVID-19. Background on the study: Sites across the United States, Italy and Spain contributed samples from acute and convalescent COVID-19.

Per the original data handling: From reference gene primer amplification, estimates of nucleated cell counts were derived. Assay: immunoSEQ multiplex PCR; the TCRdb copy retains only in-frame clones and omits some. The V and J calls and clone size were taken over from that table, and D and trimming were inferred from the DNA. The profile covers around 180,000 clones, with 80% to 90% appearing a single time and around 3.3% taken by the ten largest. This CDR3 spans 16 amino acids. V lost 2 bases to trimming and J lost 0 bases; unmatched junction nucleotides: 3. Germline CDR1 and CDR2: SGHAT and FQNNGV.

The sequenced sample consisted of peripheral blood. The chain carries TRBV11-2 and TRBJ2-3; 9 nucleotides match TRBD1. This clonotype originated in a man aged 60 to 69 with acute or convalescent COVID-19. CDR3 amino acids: CASSLRGQGSTDTQYF. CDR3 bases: TGTGCCAGCAGCTTAAGGGGACAGGGTAGCACAGATACGCAGTATTTT.